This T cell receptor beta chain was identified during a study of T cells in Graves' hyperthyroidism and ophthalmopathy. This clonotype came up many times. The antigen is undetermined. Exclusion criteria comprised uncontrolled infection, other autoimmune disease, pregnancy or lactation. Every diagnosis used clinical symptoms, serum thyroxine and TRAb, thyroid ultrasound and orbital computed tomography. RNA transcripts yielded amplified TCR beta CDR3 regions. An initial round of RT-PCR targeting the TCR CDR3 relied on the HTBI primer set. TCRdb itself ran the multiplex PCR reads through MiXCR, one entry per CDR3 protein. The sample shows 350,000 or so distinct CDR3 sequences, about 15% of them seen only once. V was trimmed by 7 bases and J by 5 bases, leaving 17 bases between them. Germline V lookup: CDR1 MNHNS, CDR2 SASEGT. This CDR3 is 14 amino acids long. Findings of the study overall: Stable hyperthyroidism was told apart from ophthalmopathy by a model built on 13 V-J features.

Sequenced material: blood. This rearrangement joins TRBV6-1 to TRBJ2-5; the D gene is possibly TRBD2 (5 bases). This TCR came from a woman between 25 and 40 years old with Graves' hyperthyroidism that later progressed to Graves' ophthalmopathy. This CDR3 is CASTLDLVGETQYF. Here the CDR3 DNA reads TGTGCCAGCACCTTGGACTTGGTTGGGGAGACCCAGTACTTC.